The 29 T cell receptor beta chains given below trace back to one sample, sequenced in a study of blood T cells in healthy people across ages. A sample-barcoded 5' primer and a J-beta primer mix were used in a second PCR of roughly 7 to 12 cycles. One entry per CDR3 protein, called by TCRdb with MiXCR from the 5' RACE reads. The sample consists of around 940,000 distinct CDR3 sequences, just over 50% of them appearing once. Input material: blood. All receptors derive from a woman aged 55-70 years in good health.

The rearrangement joins TRBV20-1 to TRBJ1-5; TRBD1 is a possible D gene (5 bases). Per germline, CDR1 DFQATT and CDR2 SNEGSKA (reference sequence). V was shortened by 1 base and J by 5 bases, with 12 bases between the two germline ends. CDR3 length: 14 residues. CDR3: CSARGPDRHQPQHF. The CDR3 DNA sequence: TGCAGTGCTAGAGGACCTGACAGACATCAGCCCCAGCATTTT.

This clonotype was detected only a few times. This chain uses TRBV15 with TRBJ2-7; D not resolved. There are 13 residues in the CDR3. Germline CDR1 LNHNV, CDR2 YYDKDF (reference sequence). Between the trimmed V and J ends, which lost 3 bases and 5 bases, there was a span of 11 bases. The DNA of the CDR3 is TGTGCCACCAGCAGTCAAGGGCTAGACGAGCAGTACTTC. It encodes CATSSQGLDEQYF.

Points on this clonotype: This may stem from a read error, because a much larger clone lies one nucleotide away. The rearrangement uses TRBV4-2 and TRBJ1-4; 9 nucleotides match TRBD1. Germline V lookup: CDR1 LGHNA, CDR2 YNFKEQ. The CDR3 extends over 16 amino acids. V lost 3 bases to trimming and J lost 9 bases; unmatched junction nucleotides: 11. The CDR3 region has the DNA TGTGCCAGCAGCCAGCAATGGGGACAGGGATATAAAAAACTGTTTTTT. This codes for CASSQQWGQGYKKLFF.

The chain uses TRBV28 and TRBJ2-5; no clear D gene. The last part of the DNA fits TRBJ2-7 better; the J call may be wrong. Germline assignment: CDR1 MDHEN and CDR2 SYDVKM. This CDR3 spans 11 amino acids. The CDR3 nucleotides read TGTGCCAGCACGGCGGTAGGCGAGCAGTACTTC. This encodes CASTAVGEQYF.

The chain employs TRBV6-5 and TRBJ2-1; D gene unclear. There are 11 residues in the CDR3. CDR1 is MNHEY and CDR2 is SVGAGI in the germline V gene. Trimming pared 6 bases from V and 10 bases from J, leaving 10 bases between. The CDR3, as DNA: TGTGCCAGCAGAGCAGGCGTGGAGCAGTTCTTC. Translation gives CASRAGVEQFF.

The chain employs TRBV7-9 and TRBJ2-5, with TRBD1 identical over 9 bases. V shed 5 bases, J shed 2 bases, and the junction held 9 bases outside the gene matches. The CDR3 extends over 16 amino acids. CDR1 is SEHNR and CDR2 is FQNEAQ in the germline V gene (reference sequence). CDR3 bases: TGTGCCAGCAGCGGCGGCGGACAGGGGTATCAAGAGACCCAGTACTTC. This encodes CASSGGGQGYQETQYF.

This clonotype turned up a few times. The rearrangement links TRBV29-1 to TRBJ2-3; 10 nucleotides align to TRBD2. Germline V CDR1 and CDR2: SQVTM, ANQGSEA. The CDR3 length is 15 residues. Losses at the gene ends were 4 bases for V and 1 base for J; bases not matched to a gene: 5. CDR3 protein: CSVASGRVGTDTQYF. The CDR3 region has the DNA TGCAGCGTTGCGAGCGGGAGGGTCGGCACAGATACGCAGTATTTT.

DNA for the CDR3: TGTGCCAGCAGTCGGGGACAGGGAAGTTATGGCTACACCTTC. As protein: CASSRGQGSYGYTF. This chain joins TRBV6-5 and TRBJ1-2; TRBD1 matches 9 bases. This CDR3 region has 14 residues. Unmatched junction bases numbered 6, after V lost 5 bases and J lost 5 bases. CDR1 is MNHEY and CDR2 is SVGAGI in the germline V gene.

The chain employs TRBV5-1 and TRBJ2-7; D unresolved. This CDR3 is 15 amino acids long. In germline, CDR1 is SGHRS, CDR2 YFSETQ. The V end lost 0 bases, the J end lost 6 bases, and 16 bases lay between the germline ends. DNA for the CDR3: TGCGCCAGCAGCTTGGCCGGGCAGACACGGGCCGAGCAGTACTTC. Protein sequence: CASSLAGQTRAEQYF.

The V and J genes are TRBV7-2 and TRBJ2-4; D call uncertain. This CDR3 comprises 15 residues. Trimming stripped 7 bases from V and 5 bases from J, with 18 bases between. Germline V CDR1 and CDR2: SGHTA, FQGNSA. In nucleotides, the CDR3 is TGTGCCAGCACCCTAGGTAGTGTTGAACAAAACATTCAGTACTTC. It encodes CASTLGSVEQNIQYF.

Only a few counts were recorded for this clonotype. This rearrangement joins TRBV5-1 to TRBJ2-1; 13 bases are shared with TRBD2. With V trimmed by 4 bases and J by 5 bases, 6 bases remained unmatched. Germline CDR1 reads SGHRS; CDR2 reads YFSETQ. The CDR3 spans 16 residues. CDR3 region: CASSRGTSGTDNEQFF. The CDR3 DNA follows: TGCGCCAGCAGCAGGGGGACTAGCGGGACCGACAATGAGCAGTTCTTC.

Here the CDR3 DNA reads TGTGCCAGCAGTTACTCCTTGATTCCAGGCTCCTACGAGCAGTACTTC. Translated, it gives CASSYSLIPGSYEQYF. The J gene is TRBJ2-7, the V gene TRBV6-2 or TRBV6-3; D not resolved. Trimming removed 0 bases from V and 0 bases from J, with 12 bases in between. The CDR3 totals 16 residues. Germline assignment: CDR1 MNHEY and CDR2 SVGEGT.

In regard to this clonotype: A much larger clonotype is one base distant, so this may be a read error. The chain couples TRBV12-3 or TRBV12-4 to TRBJ2-1, with D hard to call. The V and J ends lost 5 bases and 4 bases respectively, with 3 bases between them. The CDR3 is 11 residues long. CDR3 bases: TGTGCCAGCAGTATGTACAATGAGCAGTTCTTC. This encodes CASSMYNEQFF.

This rearrangement joins TRBV7-6 to TRBJ2-7; 10 bases line up with TRBD1. V was pared by 1 base and J by 3 bases, with 3 bases of the junction left unmatched. The CDR3 sequence is 15 residues long. Per germline, CDR1 SGHVS and CDR2 FNYEAQ. Here the CDR3 DNA reads TGTGCCAGCAGCTTAGGGACAGGGGGGGACTACGAGCAGTACTTC. Residues: CASSLGTGGDYEQYF.

This sequence joins TRBV27 and TRBJ1-1; no clear D gene. Germline V gene data show CDR1 as MNHEY and CDR2 as SMNVEV (reference sequence). The CDR3 has 13 amino acids. With 6 bases removed from V and 7 bases from J, the gap between germline ends came to 15 bases. The CDR3 region has the DNA TGTGCCAGCAGATTTCTATCGGGTCGTGAAGCTTTCTTT. Translated, it gives CASRFLSGREAFF.

J is TRBJ2-1 and V is TRBV12-3 or TRBV12-4, with 13 bases lining up with TRBD2. The CDR3 extends over 14 amino acids. The ends lost 3 bases at V and 12 bases at J; junction bases unmatched: 5. The chain's CDR3 is CASSFPGLAGLQFF. CDR3 nucleotide sequence: TGTGCCAGCAGTTTTCCGGGACTAGCGGGACTGCAGTTCTTC.

The chain carries TRBV9 and TRBJ2-1; D possibly matches TRBD1 or TRBD2 (5 bases each). CDR3 size: 15 residues. Trimming pared 3 bases from V and 8 bases from J, leaving 18 bases between. From germline, CDR1 is SGDLS and CDR2 YYNGEE. The CDR3 reads CASSDAGTYQHEQFF. CDR3 nucleotide sequence: TGTGCCAGCAGCGACGCCGGGACGTATCAACATGAGCAGTTCTTC.

The rearrangement links TRBV2 to TRBJ1-6; 10 bases line up with TRBD1. The CDR3 is 16 amino acids. The ends lost 7 bases at V and 8 bases at J; junction bases unmatched: 11. Germline-derived CDR1 and CDR2 are SNHLY and FYNNEI. In DNA form, the CDR3 reads TGTGCCAGCACCCCAAGGCGGACAGGGGGAGATTCACCCCTCCACTTT. Protein sequence: CASTPRRTGGDSPLHF.

The CDR3 is CASSQDLASTDTQYF. The CDR3 DNA sequence: TGTGCCAGCAGCCAAGATCTGGCTAGCACAGATACGCAGTATTTT. This chain connects TRBV4-2 to TRBJ2-3; D gene uncertain. This CDR3 is 15 amino acids long. Trimming pared 0 bases from V and 0 bases from J, leaving 7 bases between. From germline, CDR1 is LGHNA and CDR2 YNFKEQ.

This clonotype was seen a handful of times. The V and J genes are TRBV7-7 and TRBJ2-3; 9 bases match TRBD2. Germline V lookup: CDR1 SSHAT, CDR2 FNYEAQ (reference sequence). This CDR3 spans 16 amino acids. V trimming: 5 bases; J trimming: 2 bases; junction bases outside the gene matches: 8. This CDR3 is CASSPRAGGDTDTQYF. The DNA for the CDR3 is TGTGCCAGCAGCCCGAGAGCGGGAGGCGACACAGATACGCAGTATTTT.

The V and J genes are TRBV7-2 and TRBJ2-1; a possible D gene is TRBD2 (7 bases). Per germline, CDR1 SGHTA and CDR2 FQGNSA. The CDR3 is 15 residues long. Trimming removed 5 bases at V and 7 bases at J, with 18 bases between. As DNA, the CDR3 is TGTGCCAGCAGCACCAACAGGGAAGCGGGGAATGAGCAGTTCTTC. The encoded protein is CASSTNREAGNEQFF.

The chain has TRBV7-9 and TRBJ2-1, with D tentatively TRBD2 (5 bases). The CDR3 has 14 amino acids. V shed 1 base and J shed 5 bases, with 9 bases lying between them. From germline, CDR1 is SEHNR and CDR2 FQNEAQ (reference sequence). The chain's CDR3 is CASSLGRTHNEQFF. The CDR3 DNA reads as TGTGCCAGCAGCTTAGGGCGGACTCACAATGAGCAGTTCTTC. The whole variable domain, filled in from reference TRBV7-9 and TRBJ2-1, reads DTGVSQNPRHKITKRGQNVTFRCDPISEHNRLYWYRQTLGQGPEFLTYFQNEAQLEKSRLLSDRFSAERPKGSFSTLEIQRTEQGDSAMYLCASSLGRTHNEQFFGPGTRLTVL.

The chain is built from TRBV5-1 and TRBJ2-1; TRBD2 is a possible D gene (5 bases). From germline, CDR1 is SGHRS and CDR2 YFSETQ. The germline V and J ends were trimmed by 4 bases and 10 bases, with 18 bases remaining between them. The CDR3 is 14 amino acids. The CDR3 nucleotides are TGCGCCAGCAGCCAGAACGACTACGTATTGGAGCAGTTCTTC. Translated, it gives CASSQNDYVLEQFF. Full variable domain (rest looked up from reference TRBV5-1 and TRBJ2-1): KAGVTQTPRYLIKTRGQQVTLSCSPISGHRSVSWYQQTPGQGLQFLFEYFSETQRNKGNFPGRFSGRQFSNSRSEMNVSTLELGDSALYLCASSQNDYVLEQFFGPGTRLTVL.

This clonotype was counted only a few times. The J gene is TRBJ2-1, the V gene TRBV12-3 or TRBV12-4, with 8 bases lining up with TRBD2. V lost 1 base to trimming and J lost 7 bases; unmatched junction nucleotides: 15. This CDR3 region has 18 residues. The CDR3: CASSLVAGGLAGLNEQFF. The CDR3 DNA is TGTGCCAGCAGTTTAGTAGCGGGTGGGCTAGCGGGCCTGAATGAGCAGTTCTTC.

This clonotype was counted a few times. V gene TRBV4-2 combines with J gene TRBJ2-4; D gene ambiguous. CDR3 length: 11 residues. From germline, CDR1 is LGHNA and CDR2 YNFKEQ. The germline V and J ends were trimmed by 1 base and 9 bases, with 4 bases remaining between them. This CDR3 is CASSQGVIQYF. Written as DNA, the CDR3 is TGTGCCAGCAGCCAAGGGGTCATTCAGTACTTC.

This sequence joins TRBV27 and TRBJ1-6; a possible D gene is TRBD1 (5 bases). The CDR3 extends over 16 amino acids. From germline, CDR1 is MNHEY and CDR2 SMNVEV (reference sequence). V dropped 7 bases and J dropped 0 bases, with 13 bases sitting between them. The CDR3 region has the DNA TGTGCCAGCAACCGGGACGGGAGCTCCTATAATTCACCCCTCCACTTT. It translates to CASNRDGSSYNSPLHF.

J is TRBJ2-7 and V is TRBV28; the match to TRBD2 covers 9 bases. Germline V gives CDR1 MDHEN, CDR2 SYDVKM. This CDR3 has 15 residues. V lost 5 bases and J lost 2; bases outside the gene matches: 7. This chain's CDR3 is CASSQPGTSTYEQYF. The CDR3 DNA reads TGTGCCAGCAGTCAGCCCGGGACTAGCACCTACGAGCAGTACTTC.

V gene TRBV6-5 combines with J gene TRBJ1-2; D unresolved. The CDR3 totals 13 residues. Trimming took 5 bases from V and 6 from J, leaving 13 bases between them. Germline CDR1 and CDR2: MNHEY and SVGAGI. The CDR3 loop is CASSPDGRNGYTF. The CDR3 DNA sequence: TGTGCCAGCAGTCCCGATGGGAGGAATGGCTACACCTTC.

This clonotype was recorded a few times. This rearrangement joins TRBV20-1 to TRBJ2-1; D is possibly TRBD2 (6 bases). V was shortened by 2 bases and J by 6 bases, with 8 bases between the two germline ends. Per germline, CDR1 DFQATT and CDR2 SNEGSKA (reference sequence). This CDR3 comprises 12 residues. CDR3 sequence reads: CSARPTSNEQFF. The CDR3 DNA follows: TGCAGTGCTAGACCGACTAGCAATGAGCAGTTCTTC.